This entry concerns a single T cell receptor (beta chain). What this receptor recognizes is not known. CDR1 SGHDT and CDR2 YYEEEE were looked up in the germline V gene. The CDR3 goes from the cysteine to the phenylalanine over 15 residues. Just the 45-base CDR3 DNA is kept, in frame starting at base 1. The V and J ends are trimmed by 3 bases and 3 bases, leaving 13 bases between them. The data belong to a study of cytomegalovirus exposure and HLA in healthy donors (dated by TCRdb to 2015 to 2018). With respect to the entire study: In an earlier analysis of some 610 of the donors, 250 to 350 Gb of sequence data and about 110 million unique TCR beta sequences from about 190 million T cells were reported. Every discovery cohort repertoire had been produced on one sequencing platform. A later genetic analysis used genome-wide SNP genotypes for about 65% of the roughly 700 donors, treating that subset as a discovery cohort. The study combined high-throughput TCR immunosequencing, statistical association of individual TCRs with disease status, and machine learning to predict cytomegalovirus infection status. The genetic ancestry cluster associated with self-reported Caucasian donors included over 80% of the 300 to 450 genotyped donors. A separate validation cohort of roughly 120 different subjects was used in addition to the approximately 640-subject first cohort. Typing coverage differed by locus: A, B, C, DRB1 and DQB1 were typed in roughly 620-630 donors, DQA1 in 522, DPA1 in 600 to 610, and DPB1 in approximately 450. Among a few hundred genotyped donors of the cohort, an average of about 240,000 unique TCR beta nucleotide sequences were sequenced per donor, around a sixth of them non-productive. Around 320 gigabases of sequencing data and roughly 90 million unique TCR sequences were included in an early release covering around 600 HLA-typed donors. In a later analysis, previously published TCR beta repertoires from roughly 710 donors were re-analyzed and high-resolution HLA genotyping was added so that TCR occurrence patterns could be studied. An earlier analysis of approximately 640 of the donors applied high-throughput TCR beta sequencing to assess whether each TCR beta V gene segment acted as functional or pseudogenic. Roughly 5 DR-DQ haplotypes were handled as single units for association and clustering, since linkage in the cohort was strong. The T cell repertoires of several hundred subjects were profiled by immunosequencing and related to cytomegalovirus serostatus. The later analysis used no new phenotypic data to find candidate immune exposures, relying instead on TCR beta sequences and their occurrence across donors. Donor age, sex, ethnicity and CMV serostatus were compiled alongside the repertoire data. HLA typing included class I and class II loci at four-digit resolution. The study aimed to test whether signatures of past pathogen exposure could be identified by cataloging public T cell receptors.

In total, roughly 710 healthy bone marrow donors made up the cohort. At the time of sampling, all cohort members were nominally healthy, though unrecorded immune exposures were likely present. The donor tested CMV seronegative, placing the donor among the 350 or so seronegative members of the cohort. Every donor gave a peripheral blood sample, and the peripheral blood mononuclear cells from that sample were used for TCR beta sequencing. The Qiagen DNeasy Blood Extraction Kit was used to extract genomic DNA from the blood cell samples. The full study reports these points: The sequencing pipeline was judged likely to have produced a cluster of highly shared sequence variants as a technical artifact. It was suggested by the authors that the approach could potentially be generalized to other disease states and immunological phenotypes. Across donors, most TCR sequences were observed very rarely, whereas some public TCRs were present in many individuals. Because counts were too low, some 16 rarely observed V segments, including chromosome 9 orphons, were excluded from the earlier analysis of 500 to 700 of the donors. Some IMGT-functional V segments, including TRBV6-2 and TRBV6-3, could not be told apart with the 87-base-pair reads, so those segments were excluded. A total of 150 to 200 TCR beta chains were listed by the study as associated with cytomegalovirus. Compared with equally common non-associated chains, HLA-associated TCR beta chains in a later analysis were more clonally expanded and had lower generation probabilities. The only immune exposure information available for the cohort was CMV serostatus. The presence/absence analyses assumed that sequencing depth was roughly uniform across donors, and that assumption may not be true. Broadly in line with IMGT annotations, most TCR beta V segments showed up in productive rearrangements about 87% or about 30% of the time in an earlier analysis of 587 of the donors. A later genetic analysis associated a missense DCLRE1C variant with V-gene and J-gene trimming of TCR beta chains, and an independent cohort replicated the association. Assigning TCR associations to individual alleles was difficult when HLA alleles, especially DR and DQ, strongly co-occurred. In a later analysis, the rate of TCR association differed among HLA loci, with DRB1 alleles having the most associated TCRs and HLA-C alleles having the fewest. In a later analysis, most CMV-associated TCR beta chains were found to appear HLA-restricted, with HLA associations seemingly driven largely by CMV exposure. In both the original and validation cohorts, the classifier was reported to diagnose cytomegalovirus status with high specificity and sensitivity. In this cohort, only TCR beta chains were sequenced, and detectable features were limited by the absence of alpha or paired-chain data. According to a later genetic analysis, donors in an Asian-associated ancestry cluster had fewer N-insertions in productive TCRs than the approximately 650-donor mean. A further reported finding was that TCR beta sequences accurately predicted the HLA-A and HLA-B alleles for most subjects in the first cohort. Because HLA typing was unavailable for some donors at each locus, only the typed subset was used in association tests. In vitro tests confirmed that a few of the cytomegalovirus-associated TCR beta chains recognize cytomegalovirus antigens. A later analysis associated 15,000 to 20,000 TCR beta sequences with specific HLA alleles at a false discovery rate of 0.05. Correlated functional status among segregating V segments might reflect linkage disequilibrium, but an unknown experimental factor could not be ruled out. In a later analysis, several top co-occurrence clusters were reported to appear linked to parvovirus B19, influenza, CMV and Epstein-Barr virus.

The method behind the library was the immunoSEQ multiplex PCR assay. For the multiplex PCR, a mixture combining 60 forward primers for TCR Vbeta segments and 13 reverse primers for TCR Jbeta segments was used. Amplification of the CDR3 region of rearranged TCR beta genes was performed with a multiplex PCR assay on genomic DNA. The Illumina HiSeq System was used to sequence the amplified TCR beta libraries as 87-base-pair reads. The paper's processing steps were these. In a later analysis, tens of millions of unique TCR beta chains were counted across the roughly 610 repertoires, and some 10 million of these chains were shared by at least two donors. To remove PCR and sequencing errors, raw reads were error-corrected and collapsed into unique sequences using a nearest-neighbor algorithm that merged closely related sequences. To assign V, D and J gene segments, CDR3 sequences were aligned to IMGT reference sequences. For a sequence to be retained, at least a six-nucleotide match to both a V gene segment and a J gene segment was required. A rearrangement was called productive if the CDR3 had no stop codons and remained in frame with V and J, and every other rearrangement was called non-productive. Following IMGT convention, CDR3 was defined as the stretch from the second conserved V-encoded cysteine to the conserved J-encoded phenylalanine. The earlier analysis of 587 of the donors excluded any sequence lacking an unambiguous match to a single V gene segment. An earlier analysis of 550 to 650 of the donors classified V segments as functional when productive rearrangements were above 56.7% and as segregating when the standard deviation between donors was above 5%. A statistical classification framework was developed to diagnose cytomegalovirus status using the catalog of TCR beta chain sequences. A later analysis assigned V and J genes by comparing TCR nucleotide sequences with IMGT/GENE-DB human TR gene sequences. Using the TCRdist pipeline, a later analysis assigned CDR3 sequences along with most-parsimonious VDJ recombination scenarios. In a later analysis, each TCR beta chain was defined by its CDR3 amino acid sequence together with its V-gene family, and reads lacking a unique V-gene family were excluded. A later analysis removed over 500 highly shared, low-generation-probability nucleotide sequences to deal with suspected cross-contamination and a sequencing artifact. In a later analysis, a clonal expansion index for each public chain was calculated from normalized within-repertoire ranks of inferred template counts. In a later analysis, generation probabilities were computed with a VDJ recombination model fitted to out-of-frame rearrangements, and the resulting probabilities were checked against IGoR. In a later analysis, TCR-TCR, TCR-HLA and TCR-CMV co-occurrence was scored with hypergeometric tests, and a repertoire-size bias correction was applied to TCR pairs. In a later analysis, false discovery rates were estimated by permuting HLA or CMV assignments 20 times. A later analysis grouped co-occurring TCRs with DBSCAN, adding TCRdist sequence similarity when clustering within HLA-allele-positive subsets. Repertoires with fewer than 30,000 or more than 120,000 public chains were left out of co-occurrence clustering, as were a few repertoires with anomalous nucleotide sharing. The clones in this table, taken by TCRdb from immuneACCESS, are in-frame only. Not every clone is retained; where verified, under half of the shortfall comes from an unresolved V gene, and the cause of the rest is unknown. D and trimming were read from the DNA, whereas the V and J calls and clone size are those reported in that table. This sample's records show around 100,000 clones. In total, the top ten clones hold 0.55% to 0.6% of the sample.

The clonotype originates from a man in his fifties or sixties in good health and CMV-seronegative. This receptor chain uses TRBV5-6 and TRBJ2-1; the D gene is possibly TRBD1, with 6 bases matching. Sequences were obtained from PBMCs. The encoded CDR3 is CASSSDRNFYNEQFF. The nucleotide sequence reads TGTGCCAGCAGCTCGGACAGAAACTTCTACAATGAGCAGTTCTTC.